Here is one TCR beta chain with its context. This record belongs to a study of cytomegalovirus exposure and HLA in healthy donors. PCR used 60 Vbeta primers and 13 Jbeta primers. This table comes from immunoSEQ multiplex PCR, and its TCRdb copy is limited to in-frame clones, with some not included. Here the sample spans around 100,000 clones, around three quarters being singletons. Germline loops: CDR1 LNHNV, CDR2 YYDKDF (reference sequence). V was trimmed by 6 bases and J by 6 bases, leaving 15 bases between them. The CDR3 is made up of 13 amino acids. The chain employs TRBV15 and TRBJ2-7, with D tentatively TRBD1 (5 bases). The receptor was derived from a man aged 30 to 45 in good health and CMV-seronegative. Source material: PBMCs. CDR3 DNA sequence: TGTGCCACCAGTATAGATCAGGGCCTCGAGCAGTACTTC. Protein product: CATSIDQGLEQYF.